These 5 T cell receptor beta chains were all obtained from the same sample, sequenced in a study of T-cell memory formation after mild COVID-19. One entry per CDR3 protein, called by TCRdb with MiXCR from the 5' RACE reads. The table has approximately 150,000 distinct CDR3 sequences, around 21% seen once. Sequenced sample: PBMCs or a T cell subset sorted from them (not recorded which). These receptors were collected from an adult woman who had mild COVID-19 (a few samples of this study predate the infection). Cell type and time point are not known.

A word on this clonotype: One end of the junction varies from germline; a read error may be responsible. This sequence joins TRBV29-1 and TRBJ2-7, with TRBD1 matching over 8 bases. Germline CDR1 reads SQVTM; CDR2 reads ANQGSEA. The CDR3 runs 12 residues. Written as DNA, the CDR3 is TGCAGCGTTCGACAGGGGCAGTACGGGCAGTACTTC. Translated: CSVRQGQYGQYF.

The table lists this clonotype with a few counts. This rearrangement joins TRBV12-3 or TRBV12-4 to TRBJ2-1; 14 nucleotides line up with TRBD2. V was clipped by 6 bases and J by 0 bases; unmatched bases: 4. This CDR3 is 17 amino acids long. The chain's CDR3 is CASRLGTSGSSYNEQFF. CDR3 DNA: TGTGCCAGCAGGCTAGGGACTAGCGGGAGCTCCTACAATGAGCAGTTCTTC.

This clonotype turned up a few times. The chain is built from TRBV4-2 and TRBJ2-5; D gene ambiguous. Per the germline V gene, CDR1 is LGHNA and CDR2 is YNFKEQ. V lost 0 bases to trimming and J lost 5 bases, with 4 bases between them. The CDR3 has 12 residues. CDR3 DNA sequence: TGTGCCAGCAGCCAAGATTCGGAGACCCAGTACTTC. Amino acid sequence: CASSQDSETQYF.

In this sample, this clonotype turned up a few times. The chain recombines TRBV5-5 with TRBJ2-7, with 8 bases aligning to TRBD1. The germline V gene has CDR1 SGHKS and CDR2 YYEKEE (reference sequence). The J segment lost 6 bases and the V segment lost 4 bases, leaving 9 bases of the junction unmatched. The CDR3 has 14 amino acids. The CDR3 sequence: CASSVGTGPREQYF. CDR3 coding DNA: TGTGCCAGCAGCGTCGGGACAGGACCTCGCGAGCAGTACTTC. The full variable domain, in which reference TRBV5-5 and TRBJ2-7 provide the parts outside the CDR3, is DAGVTQSPTHLIKTRGQQVTLRCSPISGHKSVSWYQQVLGQGPQFIFQYYEKEERGRGNFPDRFSARQFPNYSSELNVNALLLGDSALYLCASSVGTGPREQYFGPGTRLTVT.

The chain links TRBV29-1 to TRBJ2-2, with TRBD1 matching over 10 bases. Germline CDR1 and CDR2: SQVTM and ANQGSEA. J lost 0 bases, V lost 6 bases, and 4 bases had no gene match. The CDR3 runs to 15 residues. The CDR3 here is CSVAGQGSNTGELFF. The CDR3 bases are TGCAGCGTGGCGGGACAGGGGTCGAACACCGGGGAGCTGTTTTTT.